The rows below give T cell receptor delta chains drawn from one sample of a study of Vδ1+ human thymocytes. TCRdb processed the multiplex PCR reads again with the CATT caller. Altogether about 75,000 delta-chain clones are present, 30% to 45% being singletons, with the ten largest covering roughly 0.25%. The sample was Vdelta1+ gamma-delta thymocytes from the thymus. These receptor sequences come from a boy in the first two years of life who had congenital heart surgery. Both conserved end residues are part of each CDR3. Clone size is shown for a subset of rows, as once, few, many or a class of expanded clone.

clone size	V gene	J gene	CDR3 protein
.	TRDV1	TRDJ1	CALGELESTGGYAGHTDKLIF
.	TRDV1	TRDJ1	CALGELERTALYWGIIDPPHTDKLIF
few	TRDV1	TRDJ1	CALGERRPSKYTTTDKLIF
few	TRDV1	TRDJ1	CALGERPAHAAHTDKLIF
.	TRDV1	TRDJ1	CALGGALSSWGQYTDKLIF
.	TRDV1	TRDJ1	CALGELGSYWGTWDTDKLIF
few	TRDV1	TRDJ1	CALGEFRPLGENTDKLIF
.	TRDV1	TRDJ1	CALGSRTGGYETHTDKLIF
.	TRDV1	TRDJ1	CALGDCSGADKLIF
few	TRDV1	TRDJ1	CALGGFLLGPPKLFATDKLIF
few	TRDV1	TRDJ1	CALGELSGVGDVGTDKLIF
.	TRAV29/DV5	TRDJ1	CAAKSSYWGILYTDKLIF
.	TRDV1	TRDJ1	CALGEPPARRGIVRDTDKLIF
.	TRDV1	TRDJ1	CALGPHLPTPPGGPPHTDKLIF
once	TRDV1	TRDJ1	CALGELLPLGDPYTDKLIF
.	TRDV1	TRDJ1	CALGRRGLGWTDKLIF
few	TRDV1	TRDJ1	CALGDGSSYTDRLIF
.	TRDV1	TRDJ1	CALGELASYSTLGGLTDKLIF
few	TRDV1	TRDJ1	CALGELRAGVLYTDKLIF
few	TRDV1	TRDJ1	CALGDKSNLYSTGGYADTDKLIF
few	TRDV1	TRDJ1	CALGELALGAEKTYTDKLIF
.	TRDV1	TRDJ1	CALGPLLILGEGFDKLIF
.	TRDV1	TRDJ2	CALGELVPPFGIGVEGAPLDLTAQLFF
few	TRDV1	TRDJ1	CALGERRRRDPTREWNTDKLIF
few	TRDV1	TRDJ1	CALTLGDLTDKLIF
.	TRDV1	TRDJ1	CALGEQIHARLRADKLIF
.	TRDV1	TRDJ1	CALGDYPSCCWGIDGTDKLIF
many	TRDV2	TRDJ1	CACDIVLAGDTDKLIF
few	TRDV1	TRDJ1	CALGERASRGGWGSGSTHKLIF
few	TRDV1	TRDJ1	CALGELRKLLWRGMYTDKLIF
.	TRDV2	TRDJ1	CACALGGGRYTDKLIF
.	TRDV2	TRDJ1	CACESRGIQADKLIF
.	TRDV1	TRDJ1	CALGETFIQYWGPYTDKLIF
few	TRDV1	TRDJ1	CALGLRTPPSSEYTDKLIF
.	TRDV1	TRDJ1	CALGESTTGGRSAGGYTDKLIF
.	TRDV1	TRDJ1	CALGERFLLPNWAKLIF
few	TRDV1	TRDJ1	CALGEQPRGWGTYTDKLIF
.	TRDV1	TRDJ1	CALGELPSFVLGELRLIF
.	TRDV1	TRDJ1	CALGERLPGSNWYWGIPPDKLIF
many	TRDV2	TRDJ1	CACDTAGTGGELIF
few	TRDV1	TRDJ1	CALGELSPYWGIEIVLTDKLIF
.	TRDV1	TRDJ1	CALGELHIPRWGILGTDKLIF
.	TRDV1	TRDJ1	CALGALGGQYTDKLIF
.	TRDV1	TRDJ1	CALGYPVGLVLGDWAHTDKLIF
.	TRDV1	TRDJ1	CALGPNWPSSQADKLIF
.	TRDV1	TRDJ1	CALGGTSHAGLLGDIGHIGPIF
.	TRDV1	TRDJ1	CALGELSPTTGGYPYTDKLIF